Presented here are 4 T cell receptor beta chains from one specimen sequenced in a study of control samples from healthy donors and cancer patients. The assay was immunoSEQ multiplex PCR, and TCRdb's table has in-frame clones only and misses some. The sample has tens of thousands of clones, around 75% seen once; the top ten hold about 15%. Sequencing was performed on formalin-fixed, paraffin-embedded tissue. The receptors derive from a male donor with melanoma.

The gene calls are TRBV7-3 and TRBJ2-1; D is ambiguous. Per the germline V gene, CDR1 is SGHTA and CDR2 is FQGTGA. V lost 4 bases and J 7 bases, leaving 11 bases between the germline ends. This CDR3 spans 13 amino acids. The CDR3 loop is CASSSQQRNEQFF. CDR3 bases: TGTGCCAGCAGCTCGCAACAGAGGAATGAGCAGTTCTTC.

This clone was picked up one time. V is TRBV2 and J is TRBJ2-1; D not resolved. The CDR3 loop spans 14 amino acids. The germline V and J ends were trimmed by 7 bases and 2 bases, with 12 bases remaining between them. CDR1 is SNHLY and CDR2 is FYNNEI in the germline V gene. CDR3 DNA sequence: TGTGCCAGCAAATGGAGAGTAACCTACAATGAGCAGTTCTTC. It is translated as CASKWRVTYNEQFF.

In regard to this clone: The same CDR3 also results from other DNA sequences found in this sample. This sequence joins TRBV5-1 and TRBJ2-7; a possible D gene is TRBD2 (5 bases). V was pared by 0 bases and J by 7 bases, with 5 bases between. The germline V gene has CDR1 SGHRS and CDR2 YFSETQ. The CDR3 totals 11 residues. CDR3 bases: TGCGCCAGCAGCTTGGCGGGGGAGCAGTACTTC. Its protein is CASSLAGEQYF.

The chain recombines TRBV29-1 with TRBJ2-5; 13 bases line up with TRBD2. With 4 bases clipped from V and 1 base from J, the junction kept 0 bases outside the gene matches. This CDR3 region has 14 residues. CDR1 and CDR2 (germline): SQVTM, ANQGSEA. The CDR3 reads CSVGLAGGQETQYF. CDR3 in DNA: TGCAGCGTTGGACTAGCGGGAGGCCAAGAGACCCAGTACTTC.